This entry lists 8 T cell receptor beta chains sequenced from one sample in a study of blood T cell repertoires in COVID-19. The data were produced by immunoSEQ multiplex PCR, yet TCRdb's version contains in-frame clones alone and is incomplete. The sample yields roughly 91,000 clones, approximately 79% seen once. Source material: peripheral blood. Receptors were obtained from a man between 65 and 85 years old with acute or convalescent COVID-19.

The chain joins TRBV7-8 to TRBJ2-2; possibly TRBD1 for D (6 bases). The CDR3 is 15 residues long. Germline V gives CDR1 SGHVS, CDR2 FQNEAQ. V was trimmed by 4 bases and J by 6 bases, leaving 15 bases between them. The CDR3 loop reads CASSWTGTTAGELFF. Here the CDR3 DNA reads TGTGCCAGCAGCTGGACCGGGACAACTGCCGGGGAGCTGTTTTTT.

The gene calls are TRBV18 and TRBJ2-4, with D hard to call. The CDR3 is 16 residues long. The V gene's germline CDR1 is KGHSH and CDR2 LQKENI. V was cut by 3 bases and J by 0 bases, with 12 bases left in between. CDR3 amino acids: CASSPNPVLAKNIQYF. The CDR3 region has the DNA TGTGCCAGCTCACCCAATCCGGTACTAGCCAAAAACATTCAGTACTTC.

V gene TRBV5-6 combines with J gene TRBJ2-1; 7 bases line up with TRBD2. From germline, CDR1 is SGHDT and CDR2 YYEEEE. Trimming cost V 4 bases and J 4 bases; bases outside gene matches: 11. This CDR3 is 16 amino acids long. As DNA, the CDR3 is TGTGCCAGCAGCCACCCCGGGGGGTTATATTACAATGAGCAGTTCTTC. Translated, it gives CASSHPGGLYYNEQFF.

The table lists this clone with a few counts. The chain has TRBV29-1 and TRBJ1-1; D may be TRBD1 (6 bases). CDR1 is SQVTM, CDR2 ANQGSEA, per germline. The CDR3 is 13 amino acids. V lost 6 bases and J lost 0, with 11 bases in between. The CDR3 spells CSVGGGMNTEAFF. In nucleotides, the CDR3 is TGCAGCGTAGGGGGAGGGATGAACACTGAAGCTTTCTTT.

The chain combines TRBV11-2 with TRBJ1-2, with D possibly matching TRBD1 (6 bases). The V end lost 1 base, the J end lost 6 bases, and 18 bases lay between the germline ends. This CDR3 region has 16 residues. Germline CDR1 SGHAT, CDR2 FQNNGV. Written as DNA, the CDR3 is TGTGCCAGCAGCTTAGGAGTATTCAGGGGATGGGATGGCTACACCTTC. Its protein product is CASSLGVFRGWDGYTF.

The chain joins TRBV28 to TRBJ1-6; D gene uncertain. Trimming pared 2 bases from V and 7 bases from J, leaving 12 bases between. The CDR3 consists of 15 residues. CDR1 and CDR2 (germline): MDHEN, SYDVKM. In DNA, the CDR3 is TGTGCCAGCAGTTTACGTCGACGACTCAATTCACCCCTCCACTTT. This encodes CASSLRRRLNSPLHF.

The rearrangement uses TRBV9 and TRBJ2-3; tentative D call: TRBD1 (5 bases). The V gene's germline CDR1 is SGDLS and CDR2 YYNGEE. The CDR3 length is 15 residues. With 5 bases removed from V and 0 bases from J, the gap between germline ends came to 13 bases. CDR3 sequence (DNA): TGTGCCAGCAGTTCAAGGGGTACTAGCACAGATACGCAGTATTTT. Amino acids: CASSSRGTSTDTQYF.

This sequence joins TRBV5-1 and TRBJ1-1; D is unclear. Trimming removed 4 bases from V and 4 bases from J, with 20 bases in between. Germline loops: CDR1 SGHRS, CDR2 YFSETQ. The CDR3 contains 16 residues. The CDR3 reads CASSGGSFVVGTEAFF. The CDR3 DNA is TGCGCCAGCAGCGGAGGCTCGTTCGTGGTGGGCACTGAAGCTTTCTTT.